The present T cell receptor beta chain was sequenced within a study of prognosis after radiotherapy for stage I lung cancer (dated by TCRdb to the early 2020s). Background on the whole study: Roughly 20 stage I NSCLC patients were enrolled in Nanjing, China, between early 2018 and January 2019. Image-guided IMRT or VMAT was used to deliver SBRT in 3 to 5 fractions at a biologically effective dose of at least 100 Gy. All patients were considered medically inoperable, owing to comorbidities in about 13 and refusal of surgery in several. Patients with newly diagnosed primary stage I lung tumors numbered about 15, with five others having oligometastatic NSCLC after surgical resection of the primary tumor. Concurrent therapy was not administered to any patient alongside SBRT. After SBRT, distant metastases developed in about 20% of the 19 patients at a median of 7 months, while the remaining 15 patients had no significant progression. Squamous cell carcinoma histology was identified in six to eight patients, and adenocarcinoma histology was identified in roughly eleven patients. Ages in the cohort of approximately 13 men and about 6 women ranged from about 50 to 85 years, with a median of 74. This study profiled peripheral blood TCR beta repertoires from stage I NSCLC patients before and after stereotactic body radiotherapy and linked the repertoires to distant failure. The study sequenced approximately 40 blood samples from some 20 patients, one before and one after SBRT per patient. Findings and caveats that apply to the study as a whole: None of the reported P values were adjusted for multiple comparisons. Tumor specificity of expanded TCR clones was not determined. Post-SBRT Shannon entropy and its change from baseline were lower in patients who developed distant metastases; baseline Shannon entropy was not associated with metastases. Differences in TRBV and TRBJ usage frequencies by metastasis status were reportedly observed in two V genes at baseline and in several V and two J genes after SBRT. After SBRT, the count of unique TCR clones dropped from a median of roughly 10,000 beforehand to several thousand afterward (Wilcoxon paired P=0.011). The study was limited by the small cohort and short follow-up, and independent validation of the study findings is required.

All patients had node-negative disease on CT and PET/CT, and none had a history of other malignancies or prior chemotherapy or radiotherapy. At each of the two time points, about 6 milliliters of peripheral venous blood were collected into EDTA tubes. Ficoll-Paque Plus density-gradient centrifugation was used to isolate PBMCs. Right after collection, samples were placed at -80 degrees C and kept there until analysis. Two rounds of multiplex PCR were used to amplify the TCR beta CDR3 region from genomic DNA. In the first PCR round, primers specific to each TRBV and TRBJ gene were used, and the primer sequences were filed in Chinese patent CN105087789A. The second PCR round used universal primers. The Roche High Pure PCR Template Preparation Kit was used to extract genomic DNA from frozen PBMCs. Paired-end sequencing with 151 bp reads was performed on the libraries using an Illumina HiSeq 3000. The original methods were these. CutAdapt was used to discard raw reads that did not contain the multiplex PCR primer sequences. PEAR was used to merge high-quality paired reads into contigs. By alignment to reference sequences, MiXCR assigned TRB V, D and J gene segments to each contig. To remove sequencing errors, CDR3 sequences were clustered according to base quality and sequence similarity. Diversity was measured as Shannon entropy normalized by the natural log of productive TCR sequence number. To get clonality, Shannon entropy was divided by the natural log of the number of unique clonotypes, and that result was subtracted from one. The Youden index of ROC curves was used to select progression-free survival cut-offs for repertoire metrics, and analyses were performed in R 3.5.3. TCRdb ran its own pipeline on the public reads, namely fastp trimming at Q25 and MiXCR clone calling, and kept in-frame beta chains. All rows with the same CDR3 protein become a single entry with the most common DNA and genes. The V and J calls and clone size come from TCRdb's table, not from the authors' own analysis. Here the sample has around 51,000 distinct CDR3 sequences; less than 45% occur a single time. About 9.2% of the sample lies in the top ten.

This clonotype was seen ten or more times. This receptor's antigen is unknown. No qualities accompany the bases; no much larger clone lies one base away. This receptor was identified in a donor at least 50 years old with non-small cell lung cancer. The sample was PBMCs, taken before or after stereotactic body radiation therapy (not recorded which).

CDR3 region: CASTRTGGNEKLFF. The DNA sequence follows: TGTGCCAGCACCAGGACAGGGGGCAATGAAAAACTGTTTTTT. The chain links TRBV12-3 or TRBV12-4 with TRBJ1-4, with 11 junctional bases fitting TRBD1. The junction shows trimming of 7 bases on V and 5 bases on J, and the gene matches do not reach 3 bases of it. From the cysteine up to the phenylalanine, the CDR3 has a length of 14 residues. The retained sequence is limited to the CDR3, 42 bases, with the frame set at the first base.